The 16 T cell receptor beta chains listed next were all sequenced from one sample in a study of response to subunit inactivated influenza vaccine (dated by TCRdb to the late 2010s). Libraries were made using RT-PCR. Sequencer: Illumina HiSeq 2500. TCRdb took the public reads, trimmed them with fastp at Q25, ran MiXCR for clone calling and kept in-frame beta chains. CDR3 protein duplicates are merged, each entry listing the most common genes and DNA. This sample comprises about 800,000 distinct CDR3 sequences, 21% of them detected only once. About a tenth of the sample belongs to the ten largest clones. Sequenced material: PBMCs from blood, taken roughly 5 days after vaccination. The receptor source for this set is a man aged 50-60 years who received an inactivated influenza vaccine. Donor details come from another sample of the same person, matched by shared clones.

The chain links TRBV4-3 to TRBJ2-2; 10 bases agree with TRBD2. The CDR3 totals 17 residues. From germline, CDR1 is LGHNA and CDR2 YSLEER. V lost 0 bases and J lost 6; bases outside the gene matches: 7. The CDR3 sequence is CASSQDPQRGGPGELFF. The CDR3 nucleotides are TGCGCCAGCAGCCAAGATCCCCAGCGGGGGGGCCCCGGGGAGCTGTTTTTT.

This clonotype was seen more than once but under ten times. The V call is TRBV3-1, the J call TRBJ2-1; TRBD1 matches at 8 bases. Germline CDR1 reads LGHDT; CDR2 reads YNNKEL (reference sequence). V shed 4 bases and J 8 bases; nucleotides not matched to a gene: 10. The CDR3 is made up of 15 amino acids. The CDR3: CASSPRKTGEYEQFF. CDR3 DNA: TGTGCCAGCAGCCCACGTAAGACAGGGGAGTATGAGCAGTTCTTC.

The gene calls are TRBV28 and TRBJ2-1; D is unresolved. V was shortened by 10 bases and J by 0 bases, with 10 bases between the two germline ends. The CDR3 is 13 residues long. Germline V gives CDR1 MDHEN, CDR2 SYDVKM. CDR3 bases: TGTGCCATCATAGCAAGCTCCTACAATGAGCAGTTCTTC. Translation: CAIIASSYNEQFF.

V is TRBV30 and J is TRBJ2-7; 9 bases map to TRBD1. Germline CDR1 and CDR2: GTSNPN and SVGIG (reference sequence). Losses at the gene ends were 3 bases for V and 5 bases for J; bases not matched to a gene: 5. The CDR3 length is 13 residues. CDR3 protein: CAWRDRGRNEQYF. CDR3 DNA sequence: TGTGCCTGGAGGGACAGGGGAAGGAACGAGCAGTACTTC.

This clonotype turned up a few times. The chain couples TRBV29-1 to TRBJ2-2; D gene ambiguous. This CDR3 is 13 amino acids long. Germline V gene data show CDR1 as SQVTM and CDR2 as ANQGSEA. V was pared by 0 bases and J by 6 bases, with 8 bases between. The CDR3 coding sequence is TGCAGCGTTGAAGAGGTACCACCCGGGGAGCTGTTTTTT. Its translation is CSVEEVPPGELFF.

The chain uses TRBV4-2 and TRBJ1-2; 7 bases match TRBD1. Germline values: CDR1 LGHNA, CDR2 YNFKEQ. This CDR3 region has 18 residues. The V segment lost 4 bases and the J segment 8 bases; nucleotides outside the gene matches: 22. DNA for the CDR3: TGTGCCAGCAGCCCCAACACGGCGACAGGGTATATCCCGCGAGGCTACACCTTC. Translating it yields CASSPNTATGYIPRGYTF.

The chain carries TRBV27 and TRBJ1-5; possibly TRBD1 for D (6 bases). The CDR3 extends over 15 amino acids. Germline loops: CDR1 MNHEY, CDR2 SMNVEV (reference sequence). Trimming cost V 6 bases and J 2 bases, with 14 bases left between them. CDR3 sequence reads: CASRPQQGRNQPQHF. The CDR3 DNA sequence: TGTGCCAGCAGACCCCAGCAGGGGCGCAATCAGCCCCAGCATTTT.

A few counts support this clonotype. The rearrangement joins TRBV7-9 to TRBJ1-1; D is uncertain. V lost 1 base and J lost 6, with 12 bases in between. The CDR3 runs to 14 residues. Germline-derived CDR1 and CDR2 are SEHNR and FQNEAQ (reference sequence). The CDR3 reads CASSLVTNVPEAFF. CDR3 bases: TGTGCCAGCAGCTTAGTAACGAACGTCCCTGAAGCTTTCTTT. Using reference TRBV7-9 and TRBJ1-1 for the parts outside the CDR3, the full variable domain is DTGVSQNPRHKITKRGQNVTFRCDPISEHNRLYWYRQTLGQGPEFLTYFQNEAQLEKSRLLSDRFSAERPKGSFSTLEIQRTEQGDSAMYLCASSLVTNVPEAFFGQGTRLTVV.

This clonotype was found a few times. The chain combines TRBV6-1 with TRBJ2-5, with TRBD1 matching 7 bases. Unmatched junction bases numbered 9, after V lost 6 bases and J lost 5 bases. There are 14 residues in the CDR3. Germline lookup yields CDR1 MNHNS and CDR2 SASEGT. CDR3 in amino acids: CASRTPGGLETQYF. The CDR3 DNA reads TGTGCCAGCAGAACTCCAGGGGGTCTGGAGACCCAGTACTTC.

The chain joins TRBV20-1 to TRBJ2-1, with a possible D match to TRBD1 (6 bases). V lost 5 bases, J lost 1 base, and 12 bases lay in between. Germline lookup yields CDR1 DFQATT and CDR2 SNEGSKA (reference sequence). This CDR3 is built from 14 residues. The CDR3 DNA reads TGCAGTGCTTCCAACGACAGGTCCTACAATGAGCAGTTCTTC. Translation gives CSASNDRSYNEQFF.

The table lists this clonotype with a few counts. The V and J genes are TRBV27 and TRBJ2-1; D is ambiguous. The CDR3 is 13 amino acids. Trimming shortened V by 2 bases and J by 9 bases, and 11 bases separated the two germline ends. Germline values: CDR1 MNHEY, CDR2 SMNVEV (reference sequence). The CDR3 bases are TGTGCCAGCAGTTTAACAGTTTCGGGTGAGCAGTTCTTC. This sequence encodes CASSLTVSGEQFF.

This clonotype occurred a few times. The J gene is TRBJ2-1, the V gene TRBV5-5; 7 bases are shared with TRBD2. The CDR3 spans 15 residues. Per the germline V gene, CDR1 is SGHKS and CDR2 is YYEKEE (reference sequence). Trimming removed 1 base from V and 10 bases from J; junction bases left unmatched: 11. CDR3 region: CASSLNHGAGAEQFF. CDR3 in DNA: TGTGCCAGCAGCTTGAACCATGGGGCGGGAGCAGAGCAGTTCTTC.

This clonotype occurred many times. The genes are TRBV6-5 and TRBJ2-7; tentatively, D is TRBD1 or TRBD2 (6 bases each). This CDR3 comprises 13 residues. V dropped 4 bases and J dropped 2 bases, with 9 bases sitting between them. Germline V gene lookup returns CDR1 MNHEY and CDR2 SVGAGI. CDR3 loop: CASSWGATYEQYF. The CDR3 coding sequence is TGTGCCAGCAGTTGGGGGGCGACCTACGAGCAGTACTTC.

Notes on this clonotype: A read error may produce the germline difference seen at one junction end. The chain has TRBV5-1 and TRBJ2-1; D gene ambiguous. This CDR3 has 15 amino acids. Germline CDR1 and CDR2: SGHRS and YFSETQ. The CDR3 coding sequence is TGCGCCAGCAGATTGGAGTGGGGCTCCTACAATGAGCAGTTCTTC. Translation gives CASRLEWGSYNEQFF.

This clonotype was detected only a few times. The CDR3 loop reads CASSPGTGNPSSTDTQYF. The DNA of the CDR3 is TGTGCCAGCAGCCCCGGGACAGGGAACCCCAGTAGCACAGATACGCAGTATTTT. The V call is TRBV5-6, the J call TRBJ2-3; 9 bases agree with TRBD1. The CDR3 spans 18 residues. The J segment lost 0 bases and the V segment lost 4 bases, leaving 12 bases of the junction unmatched. Germline CDR1 is SGHDT and CDR2 is YYEEEE.

The CDR3 spells CASRQQETQYF. CDR3 coding DNA: TGTGCCAGTCGACAGCAAGAGACCCAGTACTTC. The V and J genes are TRBV7-2 and TRBJ2-5; D might be TRBD1 (5 bases). This CDR3 contains 11 residues. Germline loops: CDR1 SGHTA, CDR2 FQGNSA. V shed 9 bases and J shed 2 bases, with 7 bases lying between them.